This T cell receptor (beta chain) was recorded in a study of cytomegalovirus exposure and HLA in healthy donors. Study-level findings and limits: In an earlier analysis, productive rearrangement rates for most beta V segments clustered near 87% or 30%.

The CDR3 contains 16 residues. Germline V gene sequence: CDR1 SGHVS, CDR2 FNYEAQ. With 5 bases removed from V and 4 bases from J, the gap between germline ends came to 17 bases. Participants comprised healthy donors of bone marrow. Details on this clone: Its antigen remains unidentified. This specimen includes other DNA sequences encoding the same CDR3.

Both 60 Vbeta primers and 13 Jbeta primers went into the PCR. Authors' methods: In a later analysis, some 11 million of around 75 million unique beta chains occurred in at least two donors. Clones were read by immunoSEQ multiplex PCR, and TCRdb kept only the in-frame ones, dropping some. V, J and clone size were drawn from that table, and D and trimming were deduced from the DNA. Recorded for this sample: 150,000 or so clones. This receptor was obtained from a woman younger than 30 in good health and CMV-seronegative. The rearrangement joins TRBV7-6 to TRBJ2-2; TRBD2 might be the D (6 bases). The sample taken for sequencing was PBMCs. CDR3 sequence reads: CASSRGDQRVTGELFF. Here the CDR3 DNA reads TGTGCCAGCAGCCGAGGAGATCAGCGGGTCACCGGGGAGCTGTTTTTT.